Listed below are T cell receptor beta chains from one sample, sequenced in a study of blood T cell repertoires in COVID-19. Sequencing was performed with immunoSEQ multiplex PCR; in TCRdb, only in-frame clones are kept and a portion is missing. The sample has roughly 75,000 clones; 81% are singletons. Sequencing input: peripheral blood. These receptors all come from a woman aged 65 to 85 with acute or convalescent COVID-19. Each CDR3 is given with its conserved first and last residue. Part of the rows lack a size; the others show once, few, many or a class for expanded clones.

J | size | V | CDR3
TRBJ2-1 | - | TRBV5-6 | CASSPPQPGLINEQFF
TRBJ2-3 | once | TRBV7-9 | CASTGTASTDTQYF
TRBJ2-7 | few | TRBV28 | CASTPPGLAGWYEQYF
TRBJ2-3 | - | TRBV7-2 | CASTLVAGGGTDTQYF
TRBJ1-2 | - | TRBV27 | CASSLVGTTRGYTF
TRBJ2-2 | few | TRBV10-3 | CATKPSPGTSGGTGRELFF
TRBJ2-5 | - | TRBV12-3/TRBV12-4 | CASSLRETQYF
TRBJ2-3 | - | TRBV29-1 | CSATRGGTSSDTQYF
TRBJ2-2 | - | TRBV7-3 | CASSLVQAGGDTGELFF
TRBJ1-1 | - | TRBV7-2 | CASSLSFAGVQAFF
TRBJ1-3 | - | TRBV6-5 | CASSDRQGVDTIYF
TRBJ1-4 | - | TRBV7-2 | CASSFDRGANEKLFF
TRBJ2-2 | - | TRBV19 | CASRPDRDSGTGELFF
TRBJ1-5 | - | TRBV6-2/TRBV6-3 | CASSYTPGSLPNQPQHF
TRBJ1-1 | - | TRBV6-5 | CASSYKGDTEAFF
TRBJ2-5 | - | TRBV9 | CASSARPGNEVETQYF
TRBJ1-4 | - | TRBV7-9 | CASSLGAGATNEKLFF
TRBJ1-1 | - | TRBV25-1 | CASSLANTEAFF
TRBJ1-2 | few | TRBV6-2/TRBV6-3 | CASSYADRLGYTF
TRBJ1-1 | - | TRBV29-1 | CSVDGRQNTEAFF
TRBJ2-1 | - | TRBV30 | CAWSLHGSTYNEQFF
TRBJ1-5 | - | TRBV24-1 | CATSPGTYSNQPQHF